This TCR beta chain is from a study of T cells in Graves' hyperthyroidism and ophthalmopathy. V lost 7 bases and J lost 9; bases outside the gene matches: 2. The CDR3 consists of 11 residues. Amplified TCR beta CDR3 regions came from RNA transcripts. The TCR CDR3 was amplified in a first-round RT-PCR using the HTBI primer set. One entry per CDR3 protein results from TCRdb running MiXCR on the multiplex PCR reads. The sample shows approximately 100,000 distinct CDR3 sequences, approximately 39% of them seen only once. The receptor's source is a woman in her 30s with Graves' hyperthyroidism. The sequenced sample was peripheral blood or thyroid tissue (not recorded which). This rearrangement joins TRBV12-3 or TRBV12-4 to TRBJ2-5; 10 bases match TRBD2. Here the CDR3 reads CASKREGAQYF. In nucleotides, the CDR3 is TGTGCCAGCAAGCGGGAGGGCGCCCAGTACTTC.